This T cell receptor beta chain originates from a study of OX40 agonist ivuxolimab in advanced cancers. Across the whole study: Patients' therapy was ivuxolimab, an antibody that acts as an agonist of OX40 (CD134).

The method was immunoSEQ multiplex PCR; TCRdb's version includes in-frame clones alone and lacks a portion of them. Here the sample spans tens of thousands of clones, 75% to 85% being singletons. CDR1 and CDR2 from the germline V gene are LNHDA and SQIVND (reference sequence). CDR3 length equals 14 residues. The junction had 6 bases not matched to a gene; V was cut back by 8 bases and J by 2 bases. Here the sequenced sample was CD4+ or CD8+ T cells sorted from blood, taken in a trial of the OX40 agonist ivuxolimab. This receptor was obtained from an adult with an advanced solid tumor such as melanoma, head and neck, liver or kidney cancer. This chain links TRBV19 with TRBJ1-3, with TRBD1 matching 7 bases. CDR3 in DNA: TGTGCCAGTGGGGAGGGGGCCCCTGGAAACACCATATATTTT. It is translated as CASGEGAPGNTIYF.